This T cell receptor (beta chain) was identified during a study of blood T cell repertoires in COVID-19. Study-wide context: Both acute and convalescent COVID-19 samples were obtained from the United States, Italy and Spain. From T cells, B-cell-depleted T cells, or PBMCs came the material, which was cDNA or gDNA.

V was shortened by 3 bases and J by 6 bases, with 8 bases between the two germline ends. Germline values: CDR1 MNHEY, CDR2 SMNVEV (reference sequence). The CDR3 spans 13 residues. Per the original data handling: It was from reference gene primer amplification that nucleated cell counts were estimated. TCRdb's copy holds only in-frame clones and misses some; the assay was immunoSEQ multiplex PCR. V and J calls and clone size are as listed in that table; D and trimming were resolved from the DNA. The profile shows approximately 260,000 clones, roughly 88% of them singletons. This sequence was found in a woman in her 40s who had recovered from COVID-19. V and J are TRBV27 and TRBJ2-2; a possible D gene is TRBD1 (5 bases). Specimen: peripheral blood. In DNA, the CDR3 is TGTGCCAGCAGTTTCAGGGTCGCCGGGGAGCTGTTTTTT. Translated, it gives CASSFRVAGELFF.